Here is one TCR beta chain with its context. Its cognate antigen is unknown. Amplification of the TCR beta CDR3 regions used RNA transcripts (as template). First-round RT-PCR with HTBI primers preceded a second-round multiplex PCR. In TCRdb, the multiplex PCR reads were re-called with MiXCR into one record per CDR3 protein. The sample records 900,000 to 1,200,000 distinct CDR3 sequences, about 36% being singletons. This sample stems from a study of Graves' ophthalmopathy and Graves' hyperthyroidism. Whole-study findings and limits: Sensitivity of about 67% and specificity of about 72% were achieved by the model that predicted ophthalmopathy progression. Blood repertoires reportedly contained most expanded thyroid clonotypes above 0.001 frequency.

Excluded: other autoimmune disease, uncontrolled infection, pregnancy or lactation. CDR3 length equals 16 residues. CDR1 is SEHNR and CDR2 is FQNEAQ in the germline V gene (reference sequence). V lost 5 bases to trimming and J lost 5 bases; unmatched junction nucleotides: 13. The V call is TRBV7-9, the J call TRBJ2-7, with 9 bases fitting TRBD1. The sample taken for sequencing was peripheral blood or thyroid tissue (not recorded which). The receptor was isolated from an adult man with Graves' hyperthyroidism. For the CDR3, the DNA is TGTGCCAGCAGCACTCCACAGACAGGGGGATTTGACGAGCAGTACTTC. It translates to CASSTPQTGGFDEQYF.